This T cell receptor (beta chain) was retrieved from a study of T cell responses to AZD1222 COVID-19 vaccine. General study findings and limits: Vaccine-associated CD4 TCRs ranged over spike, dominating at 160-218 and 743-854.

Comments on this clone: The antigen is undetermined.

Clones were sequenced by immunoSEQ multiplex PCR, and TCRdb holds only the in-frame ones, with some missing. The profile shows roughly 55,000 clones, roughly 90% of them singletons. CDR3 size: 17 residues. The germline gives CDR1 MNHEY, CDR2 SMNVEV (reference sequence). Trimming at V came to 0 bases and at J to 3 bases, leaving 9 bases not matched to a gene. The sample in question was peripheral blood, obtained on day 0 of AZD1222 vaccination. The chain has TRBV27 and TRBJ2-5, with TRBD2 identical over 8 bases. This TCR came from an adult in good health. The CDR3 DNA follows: TGTGCCAGCAGTTTATCCCGACTAGCGTCCGGGGAAGAGACCCAGTACTTC. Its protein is CASSLSRLASGEETQYF.